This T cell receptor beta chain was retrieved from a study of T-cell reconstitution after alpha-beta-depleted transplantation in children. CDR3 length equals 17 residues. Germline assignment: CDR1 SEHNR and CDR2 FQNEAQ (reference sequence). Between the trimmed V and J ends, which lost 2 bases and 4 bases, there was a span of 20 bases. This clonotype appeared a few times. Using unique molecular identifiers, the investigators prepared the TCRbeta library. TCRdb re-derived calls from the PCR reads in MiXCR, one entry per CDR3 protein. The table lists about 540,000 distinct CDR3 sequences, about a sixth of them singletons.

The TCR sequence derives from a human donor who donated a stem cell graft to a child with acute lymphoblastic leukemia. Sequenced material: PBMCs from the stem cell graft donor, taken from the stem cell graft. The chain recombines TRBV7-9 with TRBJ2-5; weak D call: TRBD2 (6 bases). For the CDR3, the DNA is TGTGCCAGCAGCTTAAAGGCCCCTACTAGGAGGGGAGAGACCCAGTACTTC. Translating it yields CASSLKAPTRRGETQYF.